The entry that follows covers one T cell receptor (beta chain) sequence. The data originate from a study of shared clonotypes between healthy human individuals. CDR3 length: 15 amino acids. CDR1 LNHDA and CDR2 SQIVND come from the germline V gene (reference sequence). V dropped 6 bases and J dropped 1 base, with 13 bases sitting between them. Around 30,000 T cell genomes, or approximately 0.2 ug DNA, went into the sorted-subset replicate PCRs. Authors' methods: Filtering differed, since immunoSEQ gave only junction sequences and no quality scores. Only in-frame clones appear in the TCRdb table, and some are missing; sequencing was by immunoSEQ multiplex PCR. Clone size and V and J calls were adopted from that table, with D and trimming inferred from the DNA. The sample contains 1.6 million or so clones, about 98.5% of which appear only once.

The sequence was collected from a man younger than 40 in good health. The sample taken for sequencing was naive CD4+ T cells sorted from blood. Described subset: CD45RA+ positively selected. This chain joins TRBV19 and TRBJ2-1; no definite D call. CDR3 amino acids: CASRPEYQSYNEQFF. CDR3 coding DNA: TGTGCCAGTAGGCCCGAGTACCAATCCTACAATGAGCAGTTCTTC.